This T cell receptor beta chain was found in a study of T cell repertoires in cytomegalovirus infection. The CDR3 covers 13 residues. V lost 6 bases and J 0 bases, leaving 8 bases between the germline ends. Germline values: CDR1 SGHVS, CDR2 FQNEAQ. TCRdb passed the reads through MiXCR, listing each CDR3 protein once. The data show about 180,000 distinct CDR3 sequences, 17% seen once. A few counts support this clonotype. The V gene is TRBV7-8, the J gene TRBJ1-1; D may be TRBD1 (5 bases). The TCR comes from a human donor in good health (CMV status not recorded). Some clones in this sample may be carry-over from other donors' samples. Sequencing input: CD8+ T cells from PBMCs. CDR3 region: CASRGAMNTEAFF. DNA for the CDR3: TGTGCCAGCAGAGGGGCCATGAACACTGAAGCTTTCTTT.